These 21 T cell receptor beta chains originate from one sample sequenced in a study of T cell responses to AZD1222 COVID-19 vaccine. Sequencing used immunoSEQ multiplex PCR; TCRdb keeps in-frame clones, though not all of them. The table records 160,000 or so clones, roughly 90% of them present only once. Here the sequenced sample was peripheral blood, taken 28 days after the second AZD1222 dose. These receptors were taken from an adult who received the AZD1222 COVID-19 vaccine.

The chain combines TRBV5-1 with TRBJ1-1; D is possibly TRBD1 (5 bases). V lost 4 bases and J lost 1, with 17 bases in between. Germline V CDR1 and CDR2: SGHRS, YFSETQ. CDR3 length equals 16 residues. CDR3 protein: CASSTRWQGGNTEAFF. The CDR3 bases are TGCGCCAGCAGCACCAGGTGGCAGGGCGGGAACACTGAAGCTTTCTTT.

The chain recombines TRBV25-1 with TRBJ1-4, with D possibly TRBD1 on 5 matching bases. Germline lookup yields CDR1 MGHDK and CDR2 SYGVNS. The CDR3 loop spans 15 amino acids. V lost 2 bases, J lost 4 bases, and 11 bases lay in between. CDR3 coding DNA: TGTGCCAGCAGTGAACTGACAGAGATTAATGAAAAACTGTTTTTT. Amino acids: CASSELTEINEKLFF.

This clone has just one count. The rearrangement links TRBV6-5 to TRBJ1-1; D unclear. V lost 2 bases to trimming and J lost 2 bases, with 9 bases between them. The CDR3 is 14 residues long. CDR1 is MNHEY and CDR2 is SVGAGI in the germline V gene. This chain's CDR3 is CASSYGLGNTEAFF. DNA of the CDR3: TGTGCCAGCAGTTACGGTTTAGGAAACACTGAAGCTTTCTTT.

The chain links TRBV9 to TRBJ1-3; 7 bases agree with TRBD1. This CDR3 contains 15 residues. Germline values: CDR1 SGDLS, CDR2 YYNGEE. With 3 bases clipped from V and 0 bases from J, the junction kept 3 bases outside the gene matches. CDR3 bases: TGTGCCAGCAGCGGGGGACAGATCTCTGGAAACACCATATATTTT. This encodes CASSGGQISGNTIYF.

The rearrangement links TRBV3-1 (or the pseudogene TRBV3-2) to TRBJ1-4; D unclear. The V gene lost 4 bases and the J gene lost 7 bases, with 7 bases spanning the gap. CDR3 length equals 12 residues. Germline CDR1 LGHDT, CDR2 YNNKEL (reference sequence). In DNA, the CDR3 is TGTGCCAGCAGCCCCACCGTTGAAAAACTGTTTTTT. It encodes CASSPTVEKLFF.

V and J are TRBV7-3 and TRBJ1-1; 7 nucleotides match TRBD1. V lost 5 bases and J lost 0; bases outside the gene matches: 3. Germline V gene data show CDR1 as SGHTA and CDR2 as FQGTGA. The CDR3 is 14 amino acids. The CDR3 sequence is CASSKGTVNTEAFF. DNA for the CDR3: TGTGCCAGCAGCAAGGGGACAGTGAACACTGAAGCTTTCTTT. Based on the CDR3 plus reference TRBV7-3 and TRBJ1-1, the full variable domain is GAGVSQTPSNKVTEKGKYVELRCDPISGHTALYWYRQSLGQGPEFLIYFQGTGAADDSGLPNDRFFAVRPEGSVSTLKIQRTERGDSAVYLCASSKGTVNTEAFFGQGTRLTVV.

The chain carries TRBV12-3 or TRBV12-4 and TRBJ1-4, with D possibly matching TRBD1 (6 bases). CDR3 size: 12 residues. Trimming stripped 1 base from V and 16 bases from J, with 13 bases between. Written as DNA, the CDR3 is TGTGCCAGCAGTTTAGGTTTACAGGGTACGTTTTTT. Protein: CASSLGLQGTFF.

The chain couples TRBV3-1 (or the pseudogene TRBV3-2) to TRBJ1-6, with a weak D call TRBD1 (6 bases). The V end was cut by 4 bases, the J end by 6 bases, with 10 bases between. CDR1 LGHDT and CDR2 YNNKEL come from the germline V gene (reference sequence). The CDR3 loop spans 14 amino acids. CDR3 sequence: CASSPTGLNSPLHF. The CDR3 bases are TGTGCCAGCAGCCCTACAGGGCTTAATTCACCCCTCCACTTT.

This chain links TRBV5-6 with TRBJ2-1; D perhaps matches TRBD2 (6 bases). The ends were cut back, 2 bases at V and 6 bases at J, with 15 bases in the middle. The length of the CDR3 is 15 residues. The germline V gene encodes CDR1 SGHDT and CDR2 YYEEEE. The CDR3 nucleotides read TGTGCCAGCAGCTTCGACCGCGCGGGGCCCAATGAGCAGTTCTTC. This gives the protein CASSFDRAGPNEQFF. Using reference TRBV5-6 and TRBJ2-1 for the parts outside the CDR3, the full variable domain is DAGVTQSPTHLIKTRGQQVTLRCSPKSGHDTVSWYQQALGQGPQFIFQYYEEEERQRGNFPDRFSGHQFPNYSSELNVNALLLGDSALYLCASSFDRAGPNEQFFGPGTRLTVL.

V is TRBV5-5 and J is TRBJ1-4; D may be TRBD1 (5 bases). The V end was cut by 2 bases, the J end by 3 bases, with 14 bases between. The CDR3 runs 16 residues. In germline, CDR1 is SGHKS, CDR2 YYEKEE (reference sequence). The CDR3 nucleotides read TGTGCCAGCAGCTTTTTTACGAGGGGCGCTAATGAAAAACTGTTTTTT. Translated: CASSFFTRGANEKLFF.

A few counts support this clone. The rearrangement links TRBV2 to TRBJ1-2; 11 nucleotides agree with TRBD1. The CDR3 is 14 amino acids. Germline CDR1 reads SNHLY; CDR2 reads FYNNEI. The J segment lost 3 bases and the V segment lost 4 bases, leaving 1 base of the junction unmatched. CDR3 amino acids: CASSGTGGDYGYTF. The CDR3 nucleotides are TGTGCCAGCAGTGGGACAGGGGGCGACTATGGCTACACCTTC. Full variable domain (missing parts from reference TRBV2 and TRBJ1-2): EPEVTQTPSHQVTQMGQEVILRCVPISNHLYFYWYRQILGQKVEFLVSFYNNEISEKSEIFDDQFSVERPDGSNFTLKIRSTKLEDSAMYFCASSGTGGDYGYTFGSGTRLTVV.

This chain uses TRBV7-2 with TRBJ1-2; the D gene is possibly TRBD1 (5 bases). Germline CDR1 is SGHTA and CDR2 is FQGNSA. V was shortened by 6 bases and J by 4 bases, with 15 bases between the two germline ends. The CDR3 length is 14 residues. Here the CDR3 reads CASSQEGRSYGYTF. CDR3 sequence (DNA): TGTGCCAGCAGTCAAGAGGGACGGAGCTATGGCTACACCTTC.

CDR3 protein: CASSLRLAGGFNEQFF. CDR3 DNA: TGTGCCAGCAGCCTCCGACTAGCGGGGGGGTTTAATGAGCAGTTCTTC. The rearrangement uses TRBV9 and TRBJ2-1; TRBD2 matches at 14 bases. Germline trimming cut 4 bases from V and 7 bases from J; bases unmatched to any gene: 7. Germline V CDR1 and CDR2: SGDLS, YYNGEE. The CDR3 totals 16 residues. Full variable domain (outside the CDR3, taken from reference TRBV9 and TRBJ2-1): DSGVTQTPKHLITATGQRVTLRCSPRSGDLSVYWYQQSLDQGLQFLIQYYNGEERAKGNILERFSAQQFPDLHSELNLSSLELGDSALYFCASSLRLAGGFNEQFFGPGTRLTVL.

This chain connects TRBV5-6 to TRBJ1-6; D unclear. Germline V CDR1 and CDR2: SGHDT, YYEEEE. The CDR3 runs 14 residues. V gave up 2 bases and J gave up 7 bases, with 10 bases separating them. CDR3 amino acids: CASSLPGSNSPLHF. The DNA of the CDR3 is TGTGCCAGCAGCTTACCGGGCTCCAATTCACCCCTCCACTTT.

CDR3 amino acids: CASSERLVAREQYF. In DNA, the CDR3 is TGTGCCAGCAGCGAGCGACTAGTAGCTCGGGAGCAGTACTTC. The J gene is TRBJ2-7, the V gene TRBV7-2; D is possibly TRBD2 (6 bases). This CDR3 contains 14 residues. The germline V gene has CDR1 SGHTA and CDR2 FQGNSA. Trimming removed 5 bases from V and 7 bases from J, with 18 bases in between.

This chain connects TRBV29-1 to TRBJ2-5, with a weak D call TRBD1 (5 bases). CDR3 length: 12 residues. Trimming took off 1 base at V and 5 bases at J, with 8 bases between the two ends. Germline assignment: CDR1 SQVTM and CDR2 ANQGSEA. CDR3 DNA sequence: TGCAGCGTTGAAGGGGGCCGGGAGACCCAGTACTTC. Protein: CSVEGGRETQYF.

V is TRBV21-1 and J is TRBJ2-5; TRBD1 is the table's D call and was not checked against the DNA. TRBV21-1 is assigned pseudogene status. This CDR3 comprises 17 residues. The CDR3 nucleotides read TGTGCCAGCAGCAAAGGAAGGCAGCCAGGGATGGTGGAGACCCAGTACTTC. It translates to CASSKGRQPGMVETQYF.

This clone was seen just once. J is TRBJ2-1 and V is TRBV6-5, with D perhaps TRBD1 or TRBD2 (5 bases each). Trimming pared 6 bases from V and 6 bases from J, leaving 18 bases between. The CDR3 runs to 15 residues. Germline CDR1 MNHEY, CDR2 SVGAGI. The CDR3 spells CASSPNYGGSNEQFF. The CDR3 DNA sequence: TGTGCCAGCAGCCCGAACTATGGGGGATCCAATGAGCAGTTCTTC.

This chain links TRBV2 with TRBJ1-2; D gene ambiguous. V lost 7 bases to trimming and J lost 4 bases, with 16 bases between them. This CDR3 has 14 amino acids. Germline assignment: CDR1 SNHLY and CDR2 FYNNEI. The CDR3 DNA sequence: TGTGCCAGCAAGGACGCCCTCAGCCCCTATGGCTACACCTTC. Translated, it gives CASKDALSPYGYTF.

Here the CDR3 DNA reads TGCAGCGTTGGTACGGGTATTGCTTTCTTT. It yields the protein CSVGTGIAFF. The V call is TRBV29-1, the J call TRBJ1-1, with unresolved D. The CDR3 length is 10 residues. Trimming took 4 bases from V and 11 from J, leaving 11 bases between them. Germline V lookup: CDR1 SQVTM, CDR2 ANQGSEA.

The gene calls are TRBV6-2 or TRBV6-3 and TRBJ1-6; D remains unclear. The CDR3 contains 15 residues. V was clipped by 0 bases and J by 7 bases, with 10 bases between them. CDR1 MNHEY and CDR2 SVGEGT come from the germline V gene. CDR3 protein: CASSYSSKSNSPLHF. CDR3 bases: TGTGCCAGCAGTTACTCGTCTAAGAGCAATTCACCCCTCCACTTT.